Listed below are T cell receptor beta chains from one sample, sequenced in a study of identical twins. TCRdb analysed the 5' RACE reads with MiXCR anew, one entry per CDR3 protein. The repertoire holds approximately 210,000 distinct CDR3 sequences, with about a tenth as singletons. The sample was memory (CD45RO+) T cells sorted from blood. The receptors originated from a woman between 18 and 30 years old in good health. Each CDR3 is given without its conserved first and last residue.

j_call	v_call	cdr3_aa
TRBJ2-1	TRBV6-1	ASRPVRLDEQF
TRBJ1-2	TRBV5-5	ASSFGTVDNRYYGYT
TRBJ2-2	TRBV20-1	SARVRSSYLRSGELF
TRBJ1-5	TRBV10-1	ASSDGGQPQH
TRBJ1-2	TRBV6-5	ASRYRGDYGYT
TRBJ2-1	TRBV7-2	ASSLAGPSYNEQF
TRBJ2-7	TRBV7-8	ASSLTKGQY
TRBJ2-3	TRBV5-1	ASSFTSRADTQY
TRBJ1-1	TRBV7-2	ASSSEPRGRLEAF
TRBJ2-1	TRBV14	ASSPGNYNEQF
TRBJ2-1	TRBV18	ASSPSSSLSYNEQF
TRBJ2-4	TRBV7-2	ASSRGLAGGLQNIQY
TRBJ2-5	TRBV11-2	ASSLDPGGETQY
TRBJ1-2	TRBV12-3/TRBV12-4	ASSPTRTGYGYT
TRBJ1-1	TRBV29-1	SVVKNTEAF
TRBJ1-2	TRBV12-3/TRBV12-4	ASSLGGGGNYGYT
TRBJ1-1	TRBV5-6	ASSLGQIVAEAF
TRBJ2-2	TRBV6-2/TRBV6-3	ASSYEAENTGELF
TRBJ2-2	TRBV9	ASSVGGGNTGELF
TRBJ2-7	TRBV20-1	SARGWDIYEQY
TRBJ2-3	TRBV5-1	ASSLGLGATTDTQY
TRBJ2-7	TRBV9	ASSGGTVSGQY
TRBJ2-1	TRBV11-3	ASSLGGVAYNEQF
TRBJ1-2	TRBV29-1	SADRGTYGYT
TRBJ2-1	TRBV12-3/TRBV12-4	ASSLVSPWGLNEQF
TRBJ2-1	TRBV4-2	ASSQGPAGGGDEQF
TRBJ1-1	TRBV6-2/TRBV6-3	ASSPGPGTGMGHTEAF
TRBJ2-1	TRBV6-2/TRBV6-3	ASRERRDAEQF
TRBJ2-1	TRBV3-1	ASSRADFSYNEQF
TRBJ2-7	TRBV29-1	SVGLDEQY
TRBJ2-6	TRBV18	ASSPPLSGANVLT
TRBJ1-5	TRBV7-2	ASSRDSLSNQPQH
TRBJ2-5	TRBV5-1	ASSSGNVQETQY
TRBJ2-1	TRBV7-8	ASSPMGGDNEQF